This TCR beta chain was profiled in a study of blood T cells in healthy people across ages. About the research overall: About one barcoded beta molecule was captured per two T cells (by template switching).

This clonotype was observed once. A sample-barcoded 5' primer and a J-beta primer mix were used in a second PCR of about 7 to 12 cycles. From the 5' RACE reads, TCRdb called clonotypes with MiXCR, one entry per CDR3 protein. There are around 900,000 distinct CDR3 sequences in the sample; about 51% occur only once, and about a fifth lies in the top ten. Each donor's blood draw was roughly 10 milliliters of peripheral blood. Germline CDR1 SEHNR, CDR2 FQNEAQ (reference sequence). V lost 5 bases to trimming and J lost 13 bases; unmatched junction nucleotides: 19. The CDR3 contains 16 residues. The sequence derives from a woman aged 55 to 70 in good health. This chain connects TRBV7-9 to TRBJ2-4; 8 bases are shared with TRBD1. What was sequenced was blood. CDR3 DNA: TGTGCCAGCAGCCCGTCCCCGGGACAGGAGCCCCCAGAGCAGTACTTC. It yields the protein CASSPSPGQEPPEQYF.